These 14 T cell receptor beta chains were sequenced from one sample in a study of cytomegalovirus exposure and HLA in healthy donors (dated 2017 in TCRdb). Library creation used the immunoSEQ multiplex PCR assay. TCRdb carries this immuneACCESS record with in-frame sequences only. Its versions omit some clonotypes, under half of them owing to an unresolved V gene in the studies checked, with the rest unexplained. The sample records 150,000 to 200,000 clones, about 90% of which are singletons. The ten largest make up 10% of the sample. The sample taken for sequencing was PBMCs. The receptors shown here come from a woman aged 18-29 years in good health and CMV-seropositive.

The gene calls are TRBV12-5 and TRBJ2-1; 7 bases match TRBD2. Germline V gene data show CDR1 as LGHNT and CDR2 as FRNRAP. The CDR3 contains 14 residues. V gave up 5 bases and J gave up 4 bases; unmatched junction bases: 5. CDR3 region: CASGRSGSYNEQFF. In DNA form, the CDR3 reads TGTGCTAGTGGTCGTAGCGGGTCTTACAATGAGCAGTTCTTC. The variable domain in full, with the rest retrieved from reference TRBV12-5 and TRBJ2-1, is DARVTQTPRHKVTEMGQEVTMRCQPILGHNTVFWYRQTMMQGLELLAYFRNRAPLDDSGMPKDRFSAEMPDATLATLKIQPSEPRDSAVYFCASGRSGSYNEQFFGPGTRLTVL.

This chain connects TRBV18 to TRBJ1-2; 8 nucleotides line up with TRBD1. Trimming removed 0 bases from V and 0 bases from J; junction bases left unmatched: 9. This CDR3 spans 18 amino acids. Germline CDR1 KGHSH, CDR2 LQKENI. The CDR3 DNA reads TGTGCCAGCTCACCACCCCTTGACAGGGGCCAAACTAACTATGGCTACACCTTC. It yields the protein CASSPPLDRGQTNYGYTF.

The rearrangement joins TRBV12-5 to TRBJ2-1, with D tentatively TRBD2 (5 bases). The CDR3 sequence is 17 residues long. Germline V gene data show CDR1 as LGHNT and CDR2 as FRNRAP. The germline V and J ends were trimmed by 2 bases and 0 bases, with 14 bases remaining between them. Written as DNA, the CDR3 is TGTGCTAGTGGTTTGACGTCCGCGGGCGTCTCCTACAATGAGCAGTTCTTC. Protein sequence: CASGLTSAGVSYNEQFF.

The chain joins TRBV6-5 to TRBJ2-2; TRBD1 is a possible D gene (6 bases). V was cut by 5 bases and J by 6 bases, with 16 bases left in between. The CDR3 runs to 15 residues. Per the germline V gene, CDR1 is MNHEY and CDR2 is SVGAGI. Here the CDR3 reads CASSQGTRVSGELFF. The CDR3 coding sequence is TGTGCCAGCAGTCAGGGGACCAGGGTCTCCGGGGAGCTGTTTTTT.

This clone was picked up one time. The chain recombines TRBV7-2 with TRBJ2-7; TRBD2 might be the D (7 bases). V lost 1 base and J 2 bases, leaving 9 bases between the germline ends. CDR3 size: 14 residues. Per germline, CDR1 SGHTA and CDR2 FQGNSA. CDR3: CASSLEGGPYEQYF. CDR3 sequence (DNA): TGTGCCAGCAGCTTAGAGGGGGGGCCCTACGAGCAGTACTTC.

V gene TRBV7-6 combines with J gene TRBJ2-1; D is unclear. The germline V gene encodes CDR1 SGHVS and CDR2 FNYEAQ. With 6 bases removed from V and 7 bases from J, the gap between germline ends came to 13 bases. This CDR3 spans 13 amino acids. The CDR3 loop reads CASSHSPQNEQFF. In DNA form, the CDR3 reads TGTGCCAGCAGTCATTCCCCCCAAAATGAGCAGTTCTTC. The full variable domain, in which reference TRBV7-6 and TRBJ2-1 provide the parts outside the CDR3, is GAGVSQSPRYKVTKRGQDVALRCDPISGHVSLYWYRQALGQGPEFLTYFNYEAQQDKSGLPNDRFSAERPEGSISTLTIQRTEQRDSAMYRCASSHSPQNEQFFGPGTRLTVL.

This chain joins TRBV12-2 and TRBJ2-3; the table names TRBD2, a call not compared with the DNA. TRBV12-2 is listed as a pseudogene. The CDR3 has 20 amino acids. The CDR3 sequence: CASRLAGGPSIIVSTDTQYF. The CDR3 DNA is TGTGCAAGTCGCCTCGCGGGAGGTCCCTCCATCATAGTGAGCACAGATACGCAGTATTTT.

The chain couples TRBV7-9 to TRBJ2-2; D is possibly TRBD1 (8 bases). The CDR3 is made up of 18 amino acids. Germline loops: CDR1 SEHNR, CDR2 FQNEAQ (reference sequence). The ends were cut back, 5 bases at V and 7 bases at J, with 26 bases in the middle. The CDR3 nucleotides are TGTGCCAGCAGCCCAAACCCCGGACAGGGAGGGGCGGTCGGGGAGCTGTTTTTT. Amino acid sequence: CASSPNPGQGGAVGELFF.

This chain joins TRBV18 and TRBJ2-7; possible D gene TRBD2, 6 bases. The V gene lost 6 bases and the J gene lost 2 bases, with 14 bases spanning the gap. This CDR3 spans 14 amino acids. Germline loops: CDR1 KGHSH, CDR2 LQKENI. CDR3 sequence: CASSPQTGAYEQYF. The CDR3 DNA sequence: TGTGCCAGCTCCCCTCAAACGGGAGCCTACGAGCAGTACTTC.

A single count supports this clone. The chain recombines TRBV4-1 with TRBJ1-4; 9 bases map to TRBD1. CDR1 is MGHRA, CDR2 YSYEKL, per germline. The V segment lost 5 bases and the J segment 6 bases; nucleotides outside the gene matches: 19. This CDR3 comprises 19 residues. CDR3 coding DNA: TGCGCCAGCAGCTACCAACCCACAGGGGGCGCCGGGGTAGATGAAAAACTGTTTTTT. This sequence encodes CASSYQPTGGAGVDEKLFF.

The rearrangement uses TRBV27 and TRBJ2-3; no firm D call. CDR1 is MNHEY, CDR2 SMNVEV, per germline (reference sequence). The CDR3 runs 14 residues. The V end lost 2 bases, the J end lost 0 bases, and 6 bases lay between the germline ends. Here the CDR3 reads CASSLAVSTDTQYF. The CDR3 DNA reads TGTGCCAGCAGTTTAGCGGTTAGCACAGATACGCAGTATTTT.

A few counts support this clone. The same CDR3 can be traced to other DNA sequences in this sample. The chain has TRBV4-3 and TRBJ2-7; TRBD2 agrees at 10 bases. The CDR3 totals 15 residues. Germline V gene sequence: CDR1 LGHNA, CDR2 YSLEER. The J segment lost 1 base and the V segment lost 1 base, leaving 1 base of the junction unmatched. CDR3 protein: CASSQGLAGSYEQYF. DNA for the CDR3: TGCGCCAGCAGCCAAGGACTAGCGGGTTCCTACGAGCAGTACTTC.

The V call is TRBV11-2, the J call TRBJ2-5; the match to TRBD1 covers 7 bases. Germline lookup yields CDR1 SGHAT and CDR2 FQNNGV. CDR3 length: 15 residues. V dropped 2 bases and J dropped 4; count of bases not matched to a gene: 7. Here the CDR3 reads CASSLINRGLETQYF. The CDR3 nucleotides are TGTGCCAGCAGCTTAATTAACAGGGGCTTAGAGACCCAGTACTTC.

V usage is TRBV30 and J usage is TRBJ1-1, with D maybe TRBD1 (6 bases). Germline assignment: CDR1 GTSNPN and CDR2 SVGIG (reference sequence). The CDR3 has 12 amino acids. V lost 7 bases to trimming and J lost 5 bases, with 14 bases between them. CDR3 in DNA: TGTGCCTACCATCACAGGGTTACTGAAGCTTTCTTT. Encoded protein: CAYHHRVTEAFF.